What follows are 9 T cell receptor beta chains derived from one specimen sequenced in a study of T cell repertoires in cytomegalovirus infection. TCRdb ran MiXCR on the reads and lists one entry per CDR3 protein. This table has approximately 750,000 distinct CDR3 sequences, less than 40% appearing once. Sequences were obtained from PBMCs. The source is a human donor in good health (CMV status not recorded). Some clones in this sample may be carry-over from other donors' samples.

This clonotype came up once. The chain recombines TRBV29-1 with TRBJ2-1; 11 positions match TRBD2. The CDR3 runs to 17 residues. V was clipped by 4 bases and J by 2 bases; unmatched bases: 10. Germline V lookup: CDR1 SQVTM, CDR2 ANQGSEA. CDR3 sequence: CSVGAGSGGAPYNEQFF. In DNA form, the CDR3 reads TGCAGCGTTGGAGCGGGTAGCGGGGGGGCCCCCTACAATGAGCAGTTCTTC.

This clonotype was counted between two and nine times. The chain recombines TRBV6-8 with TRBJ1-2; 8 bases fit TRBD1. The germline V gene encodes CDR1 MNHGY and CDR2 SAAAGT. The CDR3 runs to 12 residues. The V segment lost 6 bases and the J segment 4 bases; nucleotides outside the gene matches: 1. The CDR3 reads CASRGTGYGYTF. Here the CDR3 DNA reads TGTGCCAGCAGAGGGACAGGCTATGGCTACACCTTC.

J is TRBJ1-1 and V is TRBV19; D might be TRBD1 (5 bases). Trimming pared 4 bases from V and 4 bases from J, leaving 13 bases between. Germline V gene sequence: CDR1 LNHDA, CDR2 SQIVND (reference sequence). CDR3 length equals 14 residues. DNA for the CDR3: TGTGCCAGTAGTAAGTCCAGGGTGGGCACTGAAGCTTTCTTT. As protein: CASSKSRVGTEAFF.

There are a few counts of this clonotype. The rearrangement joins TRBV10-3 to TRBJ2-7; TRBD2 matches at 10 bases. Germline CDR1 is ENHRY and CDR2 is SYGVKD. With V trimmed by 2 bases and J by 1 base, 11 bases remained unmatched. The CDR3 length is 18 residues. In DNA, the CDR3 is TGTGCCATCAGTGAGGGACTAGCGGCTCGAGCGGGGTCCTACGAGCAGTACTTC. It encodes CAISEGLAARAGSYEQYF.

About this clonotype itself: A much larger clone lies one base from this, so it may be a read error. The CDR3 DNA sequence: TGTGCCAGCAGCTTAATGCGGGCAGTGAATTCAACCCTCCACTTT. This encodes CASSLMRAVNSTLHF. The gene calls are TRBV7-2 and TRBJ1-6; D gene uncertain. CDR3 length: 15 residues. CDR1 and CDR2 (germline): SGHTA, FQGNSA.

The chain is built from TRBV20-1 and TRBJ1-1, with unresolved D. Germline-derived CDR1 and CDR2 are DFQATT and SNEGSKA (reference sequence). The CDR3 is 12 residues long. The CDR3 here is CRAGPSNTEAFF. DNA of the CDR3: TGCAGAGCTGGACCTTCGAACACTGAAGCTTTCTTT.

The chain links TRBV7-9 to TRBJ2-2; D call uncertain. From germline, CDR1 is SEHNR and CDR2 FQNEAQ (reference sequence). The CDR3 has 16 amino acids. V shed 3 bases and J shed 2 bases, with 13 bases lying between them. The CDR3 protein is CASSFDGQVNTGELFF. The CDR3 DNA follows: TGTGCCAGCAGCTTCGATGGGCAGGTTAACACCGGGGAGCTGTTTTTT.

The gene calls are TRBV19 and TRBJ1-4, with 7 bases aligning to TRBD1. From germline, CDR1 is LNHDA and CDR2 SQIVND (reference sequence). J gave up 8 bases and V 1 base, and 4 bases lay outside the gene matches. The CDR3 is 14 residues long. The CDR3 sequence: CASSIGQGTEKLFF. In DNA form, the CDR3 reads TGTGCCAGTAGTATAGGACAGGGTACGGAAAAACTGTTTTTT. The full variable domain, rest sourced from reference TRBV19 and TRBJ1-4, is DGGITQSPKYLFRKEGQNVTLSCEQNLNHDAMYWYRQDPGQGLRLIYYSQIVNDFQKGDIAEGYSVSREKKESFPLTVTSAQKNPTAFYLCASSIGQGTEKLFFGSGTQLSVL.

This rearrangement joins TRBV25-1 to TRBJ2-7; D gene ambiguous. The CDR3 totals 16 residues. CDR1 is MGHDK and CDR2 is SYGVNS in the germline V gene. Trimming shortened V by 1 base and J by 6 bases, and 19 bases separated the two germline ends. The CDR3 DNA reads TGTGCCAGCAGTGAATCCACGATCATAAGACAAGGCGAGCAGTACTTC. Protein product: CASSESTIIRQGEQYF.